Shown below are 10 T cell receptor beta chains from a single sample sequenced in a study of T cells in Graves' hyperthyroidism and ophthalmopathy. From RNA transcripts, TCR beta CDR3 regions were amplified. When the TCR CDR3 underwent first-round RT-PCR, the HTBI primer set was used. Via MiXCR, TCRdb re-called the multiplex PCR reads, giving one row per CDR3 protein. The sample has under 400,000 distinct CDR3 sequences, about 15% seen once. The sample was blood. Source of these receptors: a woman between 18 and 29 years old with Graves' hyperthyroidism that later progressed to Graves' ophthalmopathy.

At least ten counts were recorded for this clonotype. The rearrangement uses TRBV20-1 and TRBJ2-1; either TRBD1 or TRBD2 may supply D (5 bases each). The CDR3 consists of 15 residues. V lost 3 bases and J 1 base, leaving 13 bases between the germline ends. Per the germline V gene, CDR1 is DFQATT and CDR2 is SNEGSKA (reference sequence). CDR3 bases: TGCAGTGCTAGGGCTCTAGCAGGGTCCTACAATGAGCAGTTCTTC. It codes for CSARALAGSYNEQFF.

This clonotype appeared many times. The rearrangement joins TRBV3-1 to TRBJ2-1; no definite D call. This CDR3 is 15 amino acids long. From germline, CDR1 is LGHDT and CDR2 YNNKEL (reference sequence). Trimming pared 0 bases from V and 3 bases from J, leaving 9 bases between. CDR3 nucleotides: TGTGCCAGCAGCCAAGATGGGCGGAGCTACAATGAGCAGTTCTTC. Translating gives CASSQDGRSYNEQFF.

This clonotype was seen repeatedly, ten times or more. This chain links TRBV20-1 with TRBJ2-7; a weak D match, TRBD2 (6 bases). CDR1 and CDR2 (germline): DFQATT, SNEGSKA (reference sequence). V was clipped by 3 bases and J by 3 bases, with 12 bases between them. CDR3 length: 13 residues. As DNA, the CDR3 is TGCAGTGCTAGGCCAGTAGCGGTCTACGAGCAGTACTTC. This gives the protein CSARPVAVYEQYF.

This clonotype was detected many times. V usage is TRBV20-1 and J usage is TRBJ2-1, with 8 bases identical to TRBD1. The germline CDR1 and CDR2 sequences are DFQATT and SNEGSKA (reference sequence). Germline trimming cut 7 bases from V and 6 bases from J; bases unmatched to any gene: 5. The CDR3 consists of 12 residues. The CDR3: CSVRQGSNEQFF. The CDR3 DNA reads TGCAGTGTAAGACAGGGGTCCAATGAGCAGTTCTTC.

The rearrangement links TRBV12-3 or TRBV12-4 to TRBJ2-3; TRBD2 aligns across 9 bases. Trimming at V came to 6 bases and at J to 1 base, leaving 11 bases not matched to a gene. The CDR3 sequence is 17 residues long. CDR3 sequence reads: CASSRGIAGDRTDTQYF. DNA of the CDR3: TGTGCCAGCAGCCGAGGTATAGCGGGAGATCGCACAGATACGCAGTATTTT.

This clonotype was counted many times. The genes are TRBV2 and TRBJ2-3; D is unresolved. Per germline, CDR1 SNHLY and CDR2 FYNNEI. The V gene lost 2 bases and the J gene lost 2 bases, with 8 bases spanning the gap. CDR3 size: 14 residues. The CDR3 bases are TGTGCCAGCAGTGAATCGTCGGTCACAGATACGCAGTATTTT. It yields the protein CASSESSVTDTQYF. The full variable domain, completed using reference TRBV2 and TRBJ2-3, is EPEVTQTPSHQVTQMGQEVILRCVPISNHLYFYWYRQILGQKVEFLVSFYNNEISEKSEIFDDQFSVERPDGSNFTLKIRSTKLEDSAMYFCASSESSVTDTQYFGPGTRLTVL.

There are many counts of this clonotype. The J gene is TRBJ2-7, the V gene TRBV20-1, with D possibly matching TRBD1 (5 bases). V dropped 1 base and J dropped 4 bases, with 11 bases sitting between them. The CDR3 extends over 13 amino acids. Germline CDR1 is DFQATT and CDR2 is SNEGSKA (reference sequence). The CDR3 DNA sequence: TGCAGTGCTAGAGGACAGTTCAAGTACGAGCAGTACTTC. This translates into CSARGQFKYEQYF.

The chain is built from TRBV10-3 and TRBJ2-5, with TRBD2 identical over 12 bases. The CDR3 has 15 residues. The germline CDR1 and CDR2 sequences are ENHRY and SYGVKD. J gave up 10 bases and V 0 bases, and 6 bases lay outside the gene matches. The CDR3 is CAISESLAGGDLQYF. In DNA, the CDR3 is TGTGCCATCAGTGAGTCCCTAGCGGGAGGGGACCTCCAGTACTTC.

A word on this clonotype: A read error is possible here, since a much larger clone lies one base away. The chain carries TRBV20-1 and TRBJ1-1, with a possible D match to TRBD1 (5 bases). This CDR3 has 15 amino acids. Germline values: CDR1 DFQATT, CDR2 SNEGSKA (reference sequence). This CDR3 reads CGASLTGAVNTEAFF. In nucleotides, the CDR3 is TGCGGTGCTAGCCTTACCGGGGCCGTGAACACTGAAGCTTTCTTT.

The sample holds a few counts of this clonotype. The chain combines TRBV6-1 with TRBJ2-6, with D tentatively TRBD2 (7 bases). V lost 5 bases to trimming and J lost 4 bases, with 18 bases between them. Per the germline V gene, CDR1 is MNHNS and CDR2 is SASEGT. The CDR3 runs 17 residues. The DNA of the CDR3 is TGTGCCAGCAGTATACAGGGAGGGACTCTGGGGGCCAACGTCCTGACTTTC. Translation: CASSIQGGTLGANVLTF.